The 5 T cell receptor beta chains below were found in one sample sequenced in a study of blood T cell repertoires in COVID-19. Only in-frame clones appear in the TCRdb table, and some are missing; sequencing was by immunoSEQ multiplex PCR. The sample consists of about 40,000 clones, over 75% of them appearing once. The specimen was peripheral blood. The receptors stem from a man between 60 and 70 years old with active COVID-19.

CDR3 in DNA: TGTGCCAGCAGTGAATGGAGGAGTAATGAAAAACTGTTTTTT. It encodes CASSEWRSNEKLFF. The V and J genes are TRBV6-1 and TRBJ1-4; the D is unclear. Germline values: CDR1 MNHNS, CDR2 SASEGT. V was pared by 2 bases and J by 4 bases, with 8 bases between. The CDR3 has 14 amino acids.

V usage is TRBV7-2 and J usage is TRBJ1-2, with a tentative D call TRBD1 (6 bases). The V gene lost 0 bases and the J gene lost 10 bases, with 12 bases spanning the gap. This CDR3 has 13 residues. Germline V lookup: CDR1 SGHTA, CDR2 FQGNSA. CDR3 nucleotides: TGTGCCAGCAGCTTAGCGCACAGGGCGGACTACACCTTC. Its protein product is CASSLAHRADYTF.

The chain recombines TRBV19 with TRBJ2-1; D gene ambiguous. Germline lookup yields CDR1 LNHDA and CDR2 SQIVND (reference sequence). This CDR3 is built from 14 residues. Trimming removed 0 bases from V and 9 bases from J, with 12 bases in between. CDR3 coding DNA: TGTGCCAGTAGTATAGATCCCACCGGTGGTGAGCAGTTCTTC. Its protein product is CASSIDPTGGEQFF.

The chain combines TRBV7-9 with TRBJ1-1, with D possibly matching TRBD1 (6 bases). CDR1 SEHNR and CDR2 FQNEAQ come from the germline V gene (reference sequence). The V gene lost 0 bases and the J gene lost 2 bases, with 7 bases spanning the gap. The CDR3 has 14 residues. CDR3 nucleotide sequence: TGTGCCAGCAGCTTAGCGGGGGCCAACACTGAAGCTTTCTTT. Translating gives CASSLAGANTEAFF.

DNA for the CDR3: TGTGCCAGCAGCTTGGGCAGGGTCCCCGGGGAGCTGTTTTTT. Translating it yields CASSLGRVPGELFF. The chain has TRBV5-5 and TRBJ2-2, with TRBD1 as a possible D gene (5 bases). Germline assignment: CDR1 SGHKS and CDR2 YYEKEE (reference sequence). This CDR3 comprises 14 residues. Trimming shortened V by 0 bases and J by 6 bases, and 9 bases separated the two germline ends.